The 11 T cell receptor beta chains in this list originate from one sample, sequenced in a study of T cell responses to AZD1222 COVID-19 vaccine. TCRdb's table, derived via immunoSEQ multiplex PCR, lists solely in-frame clones and lacks some. The repertoire holds fewer than 140,000 clones, with 90% as singletons. The source material was peripheral blood, sampled 28 days after the second AZD1222 dose. Receptors were obtained from an adult who received the AZD1222 COVID-19 vaccine.

V is TRBV7-2 and J is TRBJ2-5; tentative D call: TRBD1 (7 bases). From germline, CDR1 is SGHTA and CDR2 FQGNSA. The CDR3 spans 14 residues. V was pared by 4 bases and J by 5 bases, with 14 bases between. The CDR3 region is CASSSQGGEETQYF. The CDR3 DNA follows: TGTGCCAGCAGCTCCCAGGGGGGCGAGGAGACCCAGTACTTC. The entire variable domain, with the rest obtained from reference TRBV7-2 and TRBJ2-5, is as follows: GAGVSQSPSNKVTEKGKDVELRCDPISGHTALYWYRQSLGQGLEFLIYFQGNSAPDKSGLPSDRFSAERTGGSVSTLTIQRTQQEDSAVYLCASSSQGGEETQYFGPGTRLLVL.

Worth noting for this clone: The sample contains more than one DNA sequence encoding this CDR3. The J gene is TRBJ2-1, the V gene TRBV9; 11 bases match TRBD2. CDR3 length equals 15 residues. In germline, CDR1 is SGDLS, CDR2 YYNGEE. Losses at the gene ends were 0 bases for V and 4 bases for J; bases not matched to a gene: 0. CDR3 sequence (DNA): TGTGCCAGCAGCGTAGGACTAGCGGGGTACAATGAGCAGTTCTTC. Its protein is CASSVGLAGYNEQFF.

Here the CDR3 reads CASSSSSGMSYEQYF. The CDR3 DNA reads as TGTGCCAGCAGCAGCAGTTCCGGCATGTCCTACGAGCAGTACTTC. J is TRBJ2-7 and V is TRBV5-5, with D uncertain. The germline CDR1 and CDR2 sequences are SGHKS and YYEKEE (reference sequence). This CDR3 has 15 residues. Deletions cut 4 bases from V and 1 base from J, with 15 bases between.

V and J are TRBV4-3 and TRBJ2-1, with 10 positions matching TRBD2. J gave up 7 bases and V 7 bases, and 10 bases lay outside the gene matches. The CDR3 length is 15 residues. Germline CDR1 LGHNA, CDR2 YSLEER. The CDR3 loop is CASTEVSGGYNEQFF. Written as DNA, the CDR3 is TGCGCCAGCACCGAGGTTAGCGGGGGGTATAATGAGCAGTTCTTC.

The rearrangement joins TRBV25-1 to TRBJ1-6; D is unclear. In germline, CDR1 is MGHDK, CDR2 SYGVNS. V was clipped by 6 bases and J by 13 bases, with 16 bases between them. This CDR3 has 13 amino acids. The CDR3 loop is CASSRRTEDPLHF. CDR3 in DNA: TGTGCCAGCAGCCGCCGCACTGAGGACCCCCTCCACTTT.

The chain carries TRBV19 and TRBJ1-2; maybe TRBD1 (5 bases). V dropped 5 bases and J dropped 8 bases, with 18 bases sitting between them. Germline V gene sequence: CDR1 LNHDA, CDR2 SQIVND (reference sequence). The CDR3 has 14 residues. CDR3 sequence reads: CASSPSAGVMGYTF. As DNA, the CDR3 is TGTGCCAGTAGTCCGAGCGCGGGGGTGATGGGCTACACCTTC.

This chain connects TRBV30 to TRBJ2-7, with no clear D. Germline V CDR1 and CDR2: GTSNPN, SVGIG (reference sequence). Trimming took 2 bases from V and 6 from J, leaving 8 bases between them. The length of the CDR3 is 11 residues. CDR3 nucleotides: TGTGCCTGGAGTACAGCAAGCGAGCAGTACTTC. This codes for CAWSTASEQYF. Combining the CDR3 with reference TRBV30 and TRBJ2-7 gives the whole variable domain SQTIHQWPATLVQPVGSPLSLECTVEGTSNPNLYWYRQAAGRGLQLLFYSVGIGQISSEVPQNLSASRPQDRQFILSSKKLLLSDSGFYLCAWSTASEQYFGPGTRLTVT.

The V call is TRBV4-3, the J call TRBJ2-7; D call uncertain. Germline values: CDR1 LGHNA, CDR2 YSLEER. Trimming took off 0 bases at V and 9 bases at J, with 9 bases between the two ends. The CDR3 consists of 12 residues. CDR3 sequence (DNA): TGCGCCAGCAGCCAAGATCGAGAGAGGCAGTACTTC. Amino acids: CASSQDRERQYF.

The J gene is TRBJ1-5, the V gene TRBV6-5, with a possible D match to TRBD1 (5 bases). The length of the CDR3 is 13 residues. Germline V gene sequence: CDR1 MNHEY, CDR2 SVGAGI. The V end was cut by 0 bases, the J end by 5 bases, with 5 bases between. DNA for the CDR3: TGTGCCAGCAGTTACTCGGGGGATCAGCCCCAGCATTTT. Its protein product is CASSYSGDQPQHF.

The chain links TRBV5-5 to TRBJ1-1; unclear D gene. This CDR3 region has 15 residues. V shed 0 bases and J shed 5 bases, with 14 bases lying between them. Germline V CDR1 and CDR2: SGHKS, YYEKEE (reference sequence). DNA of the CDR3: TGTGCCAGCAGCTTGGGTGTAAGGGTACAGACTGAAGCTTTCTTT. Encoded protein: CASSLGVRVQTEAFF.

The rearrangement links TRBV28 to TRBJ1-5; 12 bases are shared with TRBD1. Germline values: CDR1 MDHEN, CDR2 SYDVKM. This CDR3 has 18 residues. Losses at the gene ends were 1 base for V and 2 bases for J; bases not matched to a gene: 6. The CDR3 sequence is CASSLLGTGGGGNQPQHF. For the CDR3, the DNA is TGTGCCAGCAGTTTATTGGGGACAGGGGGCGGAGGCAATCAGCCCCAGCATTTT.